The clone carrying this T cell receptor beta chain was found many times. This sample was included in a study of neurological immune-mediated disorders. TCRdb ran MiXCR on the 5' RACE reads and lists one entry per CDR3 protein. The profile shows more than 50,000 distinct CDR3 sequences, around 3.8% of them singletons. Germline V CDR1 and CDR2: MNHEY, SMNVEV (reference sequence). Trimming took 0 bases from V and 4 from J; bases not matched to a gene: 3. The CDR3 is 15 amino acids. Sequencing used PBMCs. The source is a woman between 50 and 59 years old with multiple sclerosis. The gene calls are TRBV27 and TRBJ1-5, with TRBD1 matching 7 bases. The CDR3, as DNA: TGTGCCAGCAGTTTATCCCCAGGGGGGAATCAGCCCCAGCATTTT. Translation gives CASSLSPGGNQPQHF.